This T cell receptor (beta chain) derives from a study of T cells after yellow fever vaccination. This clonotype has only a few counts. TCRdb analysed the 5' RACE reads with MiXCR anew, one entry per CDR3 protein. The sample has approximately 510,000 distinct CDR3 sequences, around a fifth seen once. This CDR3 comprises 13 residues. Trimming took 7 bases from V and 3 from J, leaving 15 bases between them. Germline CDR1 reads SQVTM; CDR2 reads ANQGSEA. The sequence was obtained from a man aged 18 to 30 who received the YFV17D yellow fever vaccine. The genes are TRBV29-1 and TRBJ2-5; weak D call: TRBD1 (5 bases). The sequencing used PBMCs, collected roughly 20 days after the first yellow fever vaccination. CDR3 sequence reads: CSADMAGKETQYF. The CDR3, as DNA: TGCAGCGCTGATATGGCAGGGAAAGAGACCCAGTACTTC.